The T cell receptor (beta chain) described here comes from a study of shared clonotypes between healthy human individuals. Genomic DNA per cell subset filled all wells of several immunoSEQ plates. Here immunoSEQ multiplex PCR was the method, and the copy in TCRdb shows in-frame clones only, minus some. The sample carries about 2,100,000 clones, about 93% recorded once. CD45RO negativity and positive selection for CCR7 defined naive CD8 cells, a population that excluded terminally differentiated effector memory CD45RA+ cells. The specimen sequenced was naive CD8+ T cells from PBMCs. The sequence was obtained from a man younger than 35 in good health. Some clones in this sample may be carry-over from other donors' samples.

The CDR3 here is CASSLSGGEPYEQYF. The CDR3 DNA sequence: TGTGCCAGCAGCTTATCAGGGGGCGAACCCTACGAGCAGTACTTC. J is TRBJ2-7 and V is TRBV7-6; the match to TRBD1 covers 8 bases. The CDR3 is 15 amino acids. Losses at the gene ends were 2 bases for V and 2 bases for J; bases not matched to a gene: 5. The germline CDR1 and CDR2 sequences are SGHVS and FNYEAQ.